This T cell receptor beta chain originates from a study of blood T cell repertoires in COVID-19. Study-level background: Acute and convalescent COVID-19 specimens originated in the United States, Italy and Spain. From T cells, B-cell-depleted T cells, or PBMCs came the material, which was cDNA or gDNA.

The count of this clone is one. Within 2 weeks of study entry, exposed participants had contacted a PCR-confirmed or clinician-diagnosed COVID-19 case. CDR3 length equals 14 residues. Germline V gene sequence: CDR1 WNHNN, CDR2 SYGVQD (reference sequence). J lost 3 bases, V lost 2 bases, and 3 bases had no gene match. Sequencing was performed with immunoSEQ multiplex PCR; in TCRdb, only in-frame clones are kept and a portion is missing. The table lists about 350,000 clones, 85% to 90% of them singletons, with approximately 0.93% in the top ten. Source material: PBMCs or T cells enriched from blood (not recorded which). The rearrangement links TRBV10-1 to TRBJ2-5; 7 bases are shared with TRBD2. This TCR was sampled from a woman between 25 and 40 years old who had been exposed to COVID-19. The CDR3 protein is CASSEVAGEETQYF. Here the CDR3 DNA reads TGCGCCAGCAGTGAGGTGGCGGGAGAAGAGACCCAGTACTTC.